This T cell receptor beta chain derives from a study of CD8+CD57+ T cells in acquired aplastic anemia. Study in general: Isolated CD4+ and CD8+ cells, once sorted, yielded DNA averaging roughly 3.2 ug. The study obtained approximately 11 million reads on average for CD4+ cells from healthy donors. The study's findings and limits: The number of CD8+ CDR3 sequences shared by patients and controls was roughly 31. With respect to CD8+ Simpson's diversity, patients and controls did not differ significantly.

Genomic DNA, the template, was used for profiling of the TCR beta VDJ and CDR3. TCRdb passed the reads through MiXCR, listing each CDR3 protein once. The profile shows some 190,000 distinct CDR3 sequences, approximately 45% of them singletons. J was trimmed by 6 bases and V by 5 bases; bases with no gene match: 17. CDR3 size: 17 residues. This clonotype was observed many times. The antigen remains undetermined. This clonotype was obtained from a human donor in good health. Sequenced material: sorted CD4+, CD8+, or CD8+CD57+ T cells (not recorded which) from PBMCs. The rearrangement uses TRBV12-3 or TRBV12-4 and TRBJ1-1, with 8 nucleotides matching TRBD1. CDR3 bases: TGTGCCAGCAGTCCCCGGACAGGGAGGGCGCCTGGCTCTGAAGCTTTCTTT. This codes for CASSPRTGRAPGSEAFF.